This passage covers 2 T cell receptor beta chains from one sample sequenced in a study of T cells in Graves' hyperthyroidism and ophthalmopathy. RNA transcripts yielded amplified TCR beta CDR3 regions. First-round RT-PCR of the TCR CDR3 relied on the HTBI primer set. TCRdb itself ran the multiplex PCR reads through MiXCR, one entry per CDR3 protein. The sample includes some 92,000 distinct CDR3 sequences, about 37% of them seen just once. Material for sequencing was peripheral blood or thyroid tissue (not recorded which). These receptors originate from a woman in her 30s with Graves' hyperthyroidism.

There are a few counts of this clonotype. The genes are TRBV7-9 and TRBJ2-3; D is uncertain. Germline values: CDR1 SEHNR, CDR2 FQNEAQ (reference sequence). CDR3 length equals 13 residues. The ends were cut back, 5 bases at V and 1 base at J, with 7 bases in the middle. The CDR3 DNA is TGTGCCAGCAGCCCCGCGGGCACAGATACGCAGTATTTT. It translates to CASSPAGTDTQYF.

This clonotype was counted many times. The chain has TRBV7-3 and TRBJ2-7; D possibly uses TRBD1 or TRBD2 (5 bases each). CDR3 size: 13 residues. Trimming shortened V by 2 bases and J by 3 bases, and 8 bases separated the two germline ends. Germline CDR1 SGHTA, CDR2 FQGTGA. The CDR3 DNA sequence: TGTGCCAGCAGCTTAGTTGGGGGCTACGAGCAGTACTTC. Translated: CASSLVGGYEQYF.